These T cell receptor beta chains were read from a single sample in a study of T cell changes during pregnancy in multiple sclerosis. Sequenced by immunoSEQ multiplex PCR; TCRdb stores in-frame clones only, minus some. This table has around 19,000 clones, 88% appearing once. This sample comprised CD8+ T cells from peripheral blood mononuclear cells, obtained in the third trimester of pregnancy. These receptors all come from a female donor in good health, enrolled as a control in a pregnancy study. Each CDR3 is given with its conserved first and last residue. Each record gives: V gene, J gene, D gene, CDR3 protein, CDR3 DNA. The D gene is left open where the match is weak.

TRBV7-8,TRBJ2-5,TRBD1,CASSLEATWDRGPKETQYF,TGTGCCAGCAGCTTAGAGGCGACCTGGGACAGGGGGCCCAAAGAGACCCAGTACTTC
TRBV7-6,TRBJ2-5,TRBD1,CASSLAWDRRLQETQYF,TGTGCCAGCAGCTTAGCTTGGGACAGGAGACTTCAAGAGACCCAGTACTTC
TRBV6-5,TRBJ2-7,-,CASSSGIGVYEQYF,TGTGCCAGCAGTTCAGGGATAGGGGTCTACGAGCAGTACTTC
TRBV5-1,TRBJ2-1,-,CASSLARGGVYNEQFF,TGCGCCAGCAGCTTGGCGCGGGGCGGAGTCTACAATGAGCAGTTCTTC
TRBV6-1,TRBJ2-7,TRBD1,CASSAGTGAYEQYF,TGTGCCAGCAGTGCCGGGACAGGTGCTTACGAGCAGTACTTC
TRBV7-6,TRBJ2-2,TRBD2,CASSESQRGNTGELFF,TGTGCCAGCAGTGAAAGCCAGCGGGGCAACACCGGGGAGCTGTTTTTT
TRBV11-3,TRBJ2-1,-,CASSLPGLNNEQFF,TGTGCCAGCAGCTTACCTGGACTGAACAATGAGCAGTTCTTC
TRBV10-3,TRBJ2-3,TRBD2,CAISGGAGTDTQYF,TGTGCCATCAGCGGGGGGGCGGGCACAGATACGCAGTATTTT
TRBV5-6,TRBJ2-2,-,CASSLPANTGELFF,TGTGCCAGCAGCTTGCCCGCGAACACCGGGGAGCTGTTTTTT
TRBV7-8,TRBJ2-3,-,CASSLAGGPPDTQYF,TGTGCCAGCAGCTTAGCGGGGGGGCCCCCAGATACGCAGTATTTT
TRBV7-9,TRBJ2-2,TRBD2,CASSLGGAGTNTGELFF,TGTGCCAGCAGCTTAGGCGGAGCGGGAACGAACACCGGGGAGCTGTTTTTT
TRBV27,TRBJ2-3,-,CASSSLGGGTGSLTDTQYF,TGTGCCAGCAGTAGTTTAGGGGGGGGGACAGGCAGTCTCACAGATACGCAGTATTTT
TRBV7-9,TRBJ2-7,TRBD2,CASSFGAGVADEQYF,TGTGCCAGCAGCTTTGGCGCGGGAGTAGCGGACGAGCAGTACTTC
TRBV25-1,TRBJ2-1,TRBD1,CASRGTGVYNEQFF,TGTGCCAGCAGGGGGACAGGGGTGTACAATGAGCAGTTCTTC
TRBV13,TRBJ1-2,TRBD1,CASSLQETGGVYGYTF,TGTGCCAGCAGCTTACAAGAGACAGGGGGCGTTTATGGCTACACCTTC